This T cell receptor (beta chain) appears in the sequencing data of a study of technical replicates of blood from four donors. Clones were read by immunoSEQ multiplex PCR, and TCRdb kept only the in-frame ones, dropping some. The sample lists more than 60,000 clones, 85% to 95% occurring once. The source material was T cells isolated from PBMCs. This clonotype originated in a human donor in good health.

CDR3 amino acids: CAWGPDTQYF. The CDR3 coding sequence is TGTGCCTGGGGGCCAGATACGCAGTATTTT. V usage is TRBV30 and J usage is TRBJ2-3; D gene unclear. V shed 5 bases and J shed 4 bases, with 4 bases lying between them. Germline-derived CDR1 and CDR2 are GTSNPN and SVGIG (reference sequence). CDR3 length: 10 amino acids.